In this sample, the clone carrying this TCR beta chain turned up a few times. Its antigen is not identified. These data originate in a study of T cells in Graves' hyperthyroidism and ophthalmopathy. Study-wide findings and caveats: By a 13 V-J model, ophthalmopathy was set apart from stable hyperthyroidism. Ophthalmopathy, which appeared later, was predicted by the model a median roughly 6.4 months before onset.

Germline V gene sequence: CDR1 SGHRS, CDR2 YFSETQ. The CDR3 covers 16 residues. The junction had 2 bases not matched to a gene; V was cut back by 0 bases and J by 4 bases. Authors of the study amplified TCR beta CDR3 regions from RNA transcripts. The primer set for the first-round RT-PCR of the TCR CDR3 was HTBI. Each CDR3 protein is one row after TCRdb ran MiXCR on the multiplex PCR reads. The sample holds 550,000 to 700,000 distinct CDR3 sequences, about 45% seen once. The sequence was collected from an adult woman with Graves' disease, either hyperthyroidism or ophthalmopathy (not recorded which). The sequencing input was peripheral blood or thyroid tissue (not recorded which). The chain links TRBV5-1 to TRBJ2-3; 13 bases fit TRBD2. The CDR3 DNA reads TGCGCCAGCAGCTTGGAGGGACTAGCGGGGTCAGATACGCAGTATTTT. Translation: CASSLEGLAGSDTQYF.